This paragraph reports one T cell receptor (beta chain). What it recognizes is unknown. The sample is drawn from a study of blood T cells in healthy people across ages. Primers used in a second PCR of roughly 6 to 11 cycles were a sample-barcoded 5' primer and a J-beta primer mix. TCRdb processed the 5' RACE reads anew with MiXCR; each CDR3 protein has one entry. The table lists approximately 790,000 distinct CDR3 sequences, around two thirds of them singletons. Study-wide results and limits: In the absence of known donor CMV status, changes in expanded clonotypes were possibly confounded. A conclusive naive versus antigen-experienced comparison was prevented by the unsorted PBMCs.

The TCR sequence derives from a man in his thirties or forties in good health. Input material: blood.

The CDR3 is CASSLAREHTEAFF. CDR3 coding DNA: TGTGCCAGCAGCTTAGCCAGGGAACACACTGAAGCTTTCTTT. The gene calls are TRBV13 and TRBJ1-1; the D gene is possibly TRBD1 (5 bases). This CDR3 is built from 14 residues. Germline V gives CDR1 PRHDT, CDR2 FYEKMQ (reference sequence). Trimming pared 1 base from V and 3 bases from J, leaving 9 bases between.